Presented here are 15 T cell receptor beta chains from one specimen sequenced in a study of T cell responses to AZD1222 COVID-19 vaccine. The repertoire was sequenced with immunoSEQ multiplex PCR; TCRdb's copy has only in-frame clones and lacks some. The sample has about 95,000 clones, 85% to 90% seen once; the top ten hold roughly 4%. The specimen was peripheral blood, collected on day 0 of AZD1222 vaccination. These receptors were collected from an adult in good health.

The chain has TRBV19 and TRBJ1-2; 12 bases map to TRBD1. The CDR3 spans 18 residues. The V gene end was trimmed by 3 bases and the J gene end by 7 bases; junction bases not matched to a gene: 15. Germline-derived CDR1 and CDR2 are LNHDA and SQIVND (reference sequence). The CDR3 region is CASSIPPGQGAAARGYTF. As DNA, the CDR3 is TGTGCCAGTAGTATCCCCCCGGGACAGGGGGCGGCGGCTCGTGGCTACACCTTC.

The J gene is TRBJ2-1, the V gene TRBV5-4, with unresolved D. Between the trimmed V and J ends, which lost 1 base and 0 bases, there was a span of 11 bases. In germline, CDR1 is SGHNT, CDR2 YYREEE (reference sequence). The CDR3 has 16 amino acids. The CDR3 is CASSLQKGSSYNEQFF. Written as DNA, the CDR3 is TGTGCCAGCAGCTTGCAAAAGGGCAGCTCCTACAATGAGCAGTTCTTC.

The V call is TRBV29-1, the J call TRBJ1-1; unclear D gene. Germline loops: CDR1 SQVTM, CDR2 ANQGSEA. V lost 4 bases and J 0 bases, leaving 9 bases between the germline ends. The CDR3 has 13 amino acids. CDR3 region: CSVVSRVNTEAFF. The CDR3 DNA sequence: TGCAGCGTTGTTTCCAGAGTGAACACTGAAGCTTTCTTT. The full variable domain, rest sourced from reference TRBV29-1 and TRBJ1-1, is SAVISQKPSRDICQRGTSLTIQCQVDSQVTMMFWYRQQPGQSLTLIATANQGSEATYESGFVIDKFPISRPNLTFSTLTVSNMSPEDSSIYLCSVVSRVNTEAFFGQGTRLTVV.

V is TRBV7-2 and J is TRBJ2-7; 7 bases are a match to TRBD1. With 3 bases clipped from V and 5 bases from J, the junction kept 7 bases outside the gene matches. The V gene's germline CDR1 is SGHTA and CDR2 FQGNSA. The CDR3 runs to 14 residues. CDR3 region: CASSFSTGLNEQYF. For the CDR3, the DNA is TGTGCCAGCAGCTTTTCGACAGGGCTCAACGAGCAGTACTTC.

V gene TRBV10-2 combines with J gene TRBJ1-5; no clear D. The V gene lost 7 bases and the J gene lost 1 base, with 14 bases spanning the gap. The CDR3 runs to 15 residues. Germline V gene data show CDR1 as WSHSY and CDR2 as SAAADI. The CDR3 DNA reads as TGCGCCAGCACCCCCTTGTCAGGCAGCAATCAGCCCCAGCATTTT. This codes for CASTPLSGSNQPQHF.

The chain employs TRBV20-1 and TRBJ2-3, with TRBD2 matching over 9 bases. Germline values: CDR1 DFQATT, CDR2 SNEGSKA (reference sequence). J was trimmed by 2 bases and V by 3 bases; bases with no gene match: 6. The CDR3 totals 15 residues. The CDR3 here is CSASGPSGVTDTQYF. The CDR3 region has the DNA TGCAGTGCTAGTGGGCCTAGCGGGGTCACAGATACGCAGTATTTT.

The V and J genes are TRBV4-3 and TRBJ1-4; D remains ambiguous. The CDR3 spans 15 residues. CDR1 and CDR2 from the germline V gene are LGHNA and YSLEER. The V end was cut by 4 bases, the J end by 7 bases, with 16 bases between. The CDR3 sequence is CASSRMEGRSEKLFF. In DNA form, the CDR3 reads TGCGCCAGCAGCCGAATGGAAGGTAGGAGTGAAAAACTGTTTTTT.

This clone came up a few times. The rearrangement joins TRBV5-4 to TRBJ2-2, with 13 positions matching TRBD2. Germline V CDR1 and CDR2: SGHNT, YYREEE (reference sequence). The CDR3 has 16 residues. With 3 bases clipped from V and 4 bases from J, the junction kept 3 bases outside the gene matches. The chain's CDR3 is CASSSGLAGATGELFF. CDR3 coding DNA: TGTGCCAGCAGCTCCGGACTAGCGGGGGCCACCGGGGAGCTGTTTTTT.

The chain joins TRBV10-1 to TRBJ2-7; perhaps TRBD2 as D (5 bases). V lost 4 bases, J lost 2 bases, and 18 bases lay in between. The CDR3 contains 16 residues. Per germline, CDR1 WNHNN and CDR2 SYGVQD (reference sequence). The DNA for the CDR3 is TGCGCCAGCAGTGGGTCCTTGGGTACGGGAACCTACGAGCAGTACTTC. Its protein product is CASSGSLGTGTYEQYF.

The rearrangement uses TRBV5-4 and TRBJ1-2; TRBD1 agrees at 7 bases. Germline V gene sequence: CDR1 SGHNT, CDR2 YYREEE (reference sequence). After removal of 4 bases from V and 3 bases from J, the junction contained 9 bases not matched to a gene. The CDR3 totals 15 residues. The CDR3 protein is CASSPTGWDDYGYTF. Here the CDR3 DNA reads TGTGCCAGCAGCCCGACAGGGTGGGACGACTATGGCTACACCTTC.

The V and J genes are TRBV10-3 and TRBJ2-7; D is possibly TRBD1 or TRBD2 (5 bases each). Germline lookup yields CDR1 ENHRY and CDR2 SYGVKD. The length of the CDR3 is 14 residues. The V and J ends lost 6 bases and 3 bases respectively, with 15 bases between them. CDR3 loop: CAIRPGDGVYEQYF. Written as DNA, the CDR3 is TGTGCCATCAGGCCCGGGGACGGAGTCTACGAGCAGTACTTC.

V gene TRBV9 combines with J gene TRBJ2-1; no clear D. Trimming removed 0 bases at V and 4 bases at J, with 11 bases between. CDR1 is SGDLS, CDR2 YYNGEE, per germline. This CDR3 region has 15 residues. The CDR3 bases are TGTGCCAGCAGCGTAGGGCTCGGCGCTTACAATGAGCAGTTCTTC. It encodes CASSVGLGAYNEQFF. Combining the CDR3 with reference TRBV9 and TRBJ2-1 gives the whole variable domain DSGVTQTPKHLITATGQRVTLRCSPRSGDLSVYWYQQSLDQGLQFLIQYYNGEERAKGNILERFSAQQFPDLHSELNLSSLELGDSALYFCASSVGLGAYNEQFFGPGTRLTVL.

The genes are TRBV7-6 and TRBJ2-3, with 9 bases matching TRBD2. CDR3 length equals 18 residues. Per the germline V gene, CDR1 is SGHVS and CDR2 is FNYEAQ. J gave up 0 bases and V 2 bases, and 9 bases lay outside the gene matches. CDR3 nucleotide sequence: TGTGCCAGCAGCTTACTCCTAGCGGGGAGTCATAGCACAGATACGCAGTATTTT. It is translated as CASSLLLAGSHSTDTQYF.

In its sample, this clone was seen once. This chain joins TRBV5-4 and TRBJ2-7; D is ambiguous. CDR3 length: 13 residues. Germline CDR1 is SGHNT and CDR2 is YYREEE (reference sequence). Trimming removed 4 bases from V and 9 bases from J, with 17 bases in between. The CDR3: CASSPVEQSGQYF. CDR3 DNA: TGTGCCAGCAGCCCGGTGGAGCAGTCAGGGCAGTACTTC.

This chain links TRBV5-1 with TRBJ2-7, with D uncertain. The CDR3 runs to 13 residues. CDR1 is SGHRS, CDR2 YFSETQ, per germline. V gave up 2 bases and J gave up 0 bases, with 6 bases separating them. In DNA form, the CDR3 reads TGCGCCAGCAGCTTTACTACCTCCTACGAGCAGTACTTC. Its protein is CASSFTTSYEQYF.